This is a list of T cell receptor beta chains from one sample in a study of monozygotic twins with inflammatory bowel disease. Following a re-call of the 5' RACE reads, TCRdb has one entry per CDR3 protein and lacks DNA. This table holds tens of thousands of distinct CDR3 sequences. Input material: blood. The receptor set was obtained from a human donor with ulcerative colitis or Crohn's disease, or a healthy co-twin of an affected twin (not recorded which). Both conserved end residues are part of each CDR3. The order of the fields is CDR3 length, clone size, J gene, V gene, CDR3 protein. The listing skips clone size in some rows; elsewhere it reads once, few, many or a size class.

len: 15
abundance: NA
j_gene: TRBJ2-3
v_gene: TRBV6-1
CDR3aa: CASSERPSGADTQYF

len: 12
abundance: NA
j_gene: TRBJ1-2
v_gene: TRBV7-2
CDR3aa: CASSPLGAGYTF

len: 14
abundance: NA
j_gene: TRBJ1-1
v_gene: TRBV12-3/TRBV12-4
CDR3aa: CASSLGTTGTEAFF

len: 14
abundance: NA
j_gene: TRBJ2-2
v_gene: TRBV12-3/TRBV12-4
CDR3aa: CASTGVQAVLGLFF

len: 17
abundance: NA
j_gene: TRBJ2-3
v_gene: TRBV7-2
CDR3aa: CASSSGLAGFGTDTQYF

len: 14
abundance: NA
j_gene: TRBJ1-1
v_gene: TRBV20-1
CDR3aa: CSAIKDRVDTEAFF

len: 14
abundance: NA
j_gene: TRBJ2-7
v_gene: TRBV20-1
CDR3aa: CSAREGAMGYEQYF

len: 14
abundance: NA
j_gene: TRBJ1-5
v_gene: TRBV20-1
CDR3aa: CSASQPYSNQPQHF

len: 15
abundance: NA
j_gene: TRBJ1-4
v_gene: TRBV18
CDR3aa: CASTIGNSFNEKLFF

len: 15
abundance: NA
j_gene: TRBJ2-3
v_gene: TRBV5-6
CDR3aa: CASSWKDRGADTQYF

len: 13
abundance: NA
j_gene: TRBJ1-1
v_gene: TRBV6-5
CDR3aa: CASSYEGQGKAFF

len: 15
abundance: NA
j_gene: TRBJ2-7
v_gene: TRBV5-1
CDR3aa: CASSSWRGSSYEQYF

len: 13
abundance: NA
j_gene: TRBJ2-1
v_gene: TRBV5-1
CDR3aa: CASSRDRVDEQFF

len: 11
abundance: NA
j_gene: TRBJ1-1
v_gene: TRBV19
CDR3aa: CASSRGFQAFF

len: 15
abundance: NA
j_gene: TRBJ1-5
v_gene: TRBV20-1
CDR3aa: CSARPGGLGYQPQHF

len: 13
abundance: NA
j_gene: TRBJ2-3
v_gene: TRBV7-6
CDR3aa: CASSGRQGDTQYF

len: 15
abundance: NA
j_gene: TRBJ2-1
v_gene: TRBV7-8
CDR3aa: CASSSQATYYNEQFF

len: 12
abundance: NA
j_gene: TRBJ2-7
v_gene: TRBV5-6
CDR3aa: CASSAGTYEQYF

len: 16
abundance: NA
j_gene: TRBJ1-1
v_gene: TRBV5-4
CDR3aa: CASRTRVGGRGTEAFF

len: 17
abundance: medium-sized
j_gene: TRBJ2-1
v_gene: TRBV10-2
CDR3aa: CASSRQDEGSAYNEQFF

len: 15
abundance: NA
j_gene: TRBJ2-1
v_gene: TRBV18
CDR3aa: CASSPSSDIYNEQFF

len: 17
abundance: NA
j_gene: TRBJ2-5
v_gene: TRBV18
CDR3aa: CASSPKQLAGGQETQYF

len: 14
abundance: NA
j_gene: TRBJ2-1
v_gene: TRBV2
CDR3aa: CASSLTDWFNEQFF

len: 14
abundance: NA
j_gene: TRBJ2-2
v_gene: TRBV5-1
CDR3aa: CASSSGQGPGELFF

len: 13
abundance: NA
j_gene: TRBJ2-7
v_gene: TRBV19
CDR3aa: CATKGENTYEQYF

len: 13
abundance: NA
j_gene: TRBJ1-1
v_gene: TRBV7-9
CDR3aa: CASIGRLNTEAFF

len: 13
abundance: NA
j_gene: TRBJ1-1
v_gene: TRBV5-1
CDR3aa: CASSEGQSTEAFF

len: 12
abundance: NA
j_gene: TRBJ1-1
v_gene: TRBV24-1
CDR3aa: CATSDFGREAFF

len: 17
abundance: NA
j_gene: TRBJ2-5
v_gene: TRBV5-1
CDR3aa: CASSLTARTYYQETQYF

len: 11
abundance: NA
j_gene: TRBJ2-5
v_gene: TRBV5-1
CDR3aa: CASGHQETQYF

len: 17
abundance: NA
j_gene: TRBJ2-1
v_gene: TRBV5-1
CDR3aa: CASSLQQGVSSYNEQFF

len: 16
abundance: NA
j_gene: TRBJ2-1
v_gene: TRBV5-1
CDR3aa: CASSFGWISSYNEQFF

len: 15
abundance: NA
j_gene: TRBJ1-6
v_gene: TRBV2
CDR3aa: CASTWSTGSRSPLHF

len: 17
abundance: NA
j_gene: TRBJ1-1
v_gene: TRBV12-3/TRBV12-4
CDR3aa: CASSLSKWGRGNTEAFF

len: 14
abundance: NA
j_gene: TRBJ1-3
v_gene: TRBV18
CDR3aa: CASSPTVSGNTIYF

len: 15
abundance: NA
j_gene: TRBJ2-2
v_gene: TRBV10-3
CDR3aa: CAINSPGQGAGELFF

len: 14
abundance: NA
j_gene: TRBJ2-7
v_gene: TRBV9
CDR3aa: CASSVVPASYEQYF

len: 15
abundance: NA
j_gene: TRBJ1-5
v_gene: TRBV7-2
CDR3aa: CASSLWGDSNQPQHF

len: 14
abundance: NA
j_gene: TRBJ2-7
v_gene: TRBV11-2
CDR3aa: CASSLGRGSYEQYF

len: 15
abundance: NA
j_gene: TRBJ1-4
v_gene: TRBV7-2
CDR3aa: CASHPGQGGNEKLFF

len: 12
abundance: NA
j_gene: TRBJ1-1
v_gene: TRBV29-1
CDR3aa: CSVMSLRAEAFF

len: 17
abundance: NA
j_gene: TRBJ1-1
v_gene: TRBV15
CDR3aa: CATSRLGLGPIRKEAFF

len: 16
abundance: NA
j_gene: TRBJ2-5
v_gene: TRBV3-1
CDR3aa: CASSQGTSGGQETQYF

len: 15
abundance: NA
j_gene: TRBJ2-3
v_gene: TRBV2
CDR3aa: CASSEDRAYTDTQYF

len: 17
abundance: NA
j_gene: TRBJ1-2
v_gene: TRBV7-2
CDR3aa: CASSLDGDRALGYGYTF

len: 15
abundance: NA
j_gene: TRBJ1-5
v_gene: TRBV2
CDR3aa: CASSDWRGRNQPQHF

len: 13
abundance: NA
j_gene: TRBJ1-1
v_gene: TRBV20-1
CDR3aa: CSVYRRINTEAFF

len: 13
abundance: NA
j_gene: TRBJ1-2
v_gene: TRBV5-1
CDR3aa: CASSETGGHGYTF

len: 13
abundance: NA
j_gene: TRBJ2-5
v_gene: TRBV20-1
CDR3aa: CSATTIDLETQYF

len: 15
abundance: NA
j_gene: TRBJ2-1
v_gene: TRBV20-1
CDR3aa: CSARDPRGSYNEQFF

len: 15
abundance: NA
j_gene: TRBJ2-3
v_gene: TRBV5-5
CDR3aa: CASSSGGTRWDTQYF

len: 17
abundance: NA
j_gene: TRBJ2-6
v_gene: TRBV18
CDR3aa: CASSQNTPRSGANVLTF

len: 15
abundance: NA
j_gene: TRBJ2-5
v_gene: TRBV10-3
CDR3aa: CAIPDDPGSQETQYF

len: 16
abundance: NA
j_gene: TRBJ1-1
v_gene: TRBV20-1
CDR3aa: CSANQGMARPNTEAFF

len: 15
abundance: NA
j_gene: TRBJ2-1
v_gene: TRBV24-1
CDR3aa: CATSDGVGEVNEQFF

len: 14
abundance: NA
j_gene: TRBJ2-7
v_gene: TRBV29-1
CDR3aa: CSVARPGYSYEQYF

len: 15
abundance: NA
j_gene: TRBJ1-2
v_gene: TRBV12-3/TRBV12-4
CDR3aa: CASSLTGTGLRGYTF

len: 18
abundance: NA
j_gene: TRBJ2-2
v_gene: TRBV11-1
CDR3aa: CASSPWDFKTANTGELFF

len: 14
abundance: NA
j_gene: TRBJ1-6
v_gene: TRBV20-1
CDR3aa: CSAGAGTGGSPLHF

len: 15
abundance: NA
j_gene: TRBJ2-1
v_gene: TRBV6-2/TRBV6-3
CDR3aa: CASSLSGDTYNEQFF